The rows below give T cell receptor beta chains drawn from one sample of a study of control samples from healthy donors and cancer patients. Profiling relied on immunoSEQ multiplex PCR, and the TCRdb table lists in-frame clones only, not all of them. This table has some 94,000 clones, about 85% appearing once. Sequenced: blood. These receptors all come from a woman aged 45-60 years in good health. Each CDR3 is given with its conserved first and last residue. The D gene is left open where the match is weak. The size field is filled for only some rows; it gives once, few, many or a size class.

CAARQESNYGYTF	TGTGCCGCTCGCCAGGAGTCTAACTATGGCTACACCTTC	NA	TRBJ1-2	TRBV19	NA
CASSYSSNRWKETQYF	TGTGCCAGCAGTTACTCAAGTAACAGGTGGAAAGAGACCCAGTACTTC	NA	TRBJ2-5	TRBV6-8	NA
CASSADRIANYGYTF	TGTGCCAGTAGTGCAGACAGGATTGCTAACTATGGCTACACCTTC	NA	TRBJ1-2	TRBV19	NA
CASSSPGGALFYEQYF	TGTGCCAGCAGTTCCCCCGGGGGGGCACTCTTTTACGAGCAGTACTTC	TRBD2	TRBJ2-7	TRBV28	NA
CASSVGGTVGQGGSYEQYF	TGTGCCAGCAGCGTAGGGGGCACCGTGGGACAGGGAGGTTCCTACGAGCAGTACTTC	TRBD1	TRBJ2-7	TRBV9	NA
CASSQGASGSGYEQFF	TGCGCCAGCAGCCAAGGTGCTAGCGGGAGCGGCTATGAGCAGTTCTTC	TRBD2	TRBJ2-1	TRBV4-1	NA
CASSQYGSGGPHEQYF	TGTGCCAGCAGCCAGTACGGGTCGGGAGGGCCGCACGAGCAGTACTTC	TRBD2	TRBJ2-7	TRBV4-2	few
CSVSRTGGYTEAFF	TGCAGCGTCTCCCGGACAGGAGGTTACACTGAAGCTTTCTTT	TRBD1	TRBJ1-1	TRBV29-1	few
CSVVKGSRHNEQFF	TGCAGCGTTGTAAAGGGTTCGAGGCACAATGAGCAGTTCTTC	NA	TRBJ2-1	TRBV29-1	few
CASSLSRTENQYF	TGTGCCAGCAGCTTAAGTCGGACCGAGAATCAGTACTTC	NA	TRBJ2-5	TRBV7-3	NA
CASSELRYGYTF	TGTGCCAGCAGTGAACTGCGATATGGCTACACCTTC	NA	TRBJ1-2	TRBV2	NA
CAGSLGGGTDTQYF	TGTGCCGGCAGCTTAGGCGGTGGCACAGATACGCAGTATTTT	NA	TRBJ2-3	TRBV7-9	NA
CASSYGGGPNEKLFF	TGTGCCAGCAGTTATGGGGGGGGACCTAATGAAAAACTGTTTTTT	NA	TRBJ1-4	TRBV6-5	NA
CASSGTGVTGELFF	TGCGCCAGCAGCGGGACAGGGGTAACCGGGGAGCTGTTTTTT	TRBD1	TRBJ2-2	TRBV5-1	NA
CASSEEPRVKLFF	TGTGCCAGCAGTGAAGAGCCTCGGGTTAAACTGTTTTTT	NA	TRBJ1-4	TRBV6-1	NA
CASSATSGRASYNEQFF	TGTGCCAGCAGCGCCACTAGCGGGAGGGCCTCGTACAATGAGCAGTTCTTC	TRBD2	TRBJ2-1	TRBV5-6	NA
CANSGQGSYGYTF	TGTGCCAACTCCGGACAGGGTTCCTATGGCTACACCTTC	TRBD1	TRBJ1-2	TRBV19	few
CASRASGRDRVQYF	TGTGCCAGTAGGGCTAGCGGGAGGGACCGAGTTCAGTACTTC	TRBD2	TRBJ2-4	TRBV19	NA
CASSEGGQGAYQPQHF	TGTGCCAGCAGTGAAGGAGGACAGGGGGCATATCAGCCCCAGCATTTT	TRBD1	TRBJ1-5	TRBV6-1	once
CASSERQGLGTEAFF	TGTGCCAGCAGTGAAAGACAGGGGTTGGGCACTGAAGCTTTCTTT	TRBD1	TRBJ1-1	TRBV2	few
CASQHGGIGETQYF	TGTGCCAGCCAACACGGGGGGATCGGAGAGACCCAGTACTTC	TRBD2	TRBJ2-5	TRBV5-4	NA
CASRVASNTEAFF	TGTGCCAGTAGGGTCGCTTCGAACACTGAAGCTTTCTTT	NA	TRBJ1-1	TRBV19	NA
CASSQDAGTGGDYGYTF	TGCGCCAGCAGCCAAGATGCGGGGACAGGGGGCGACTATGGCTACACCTTC	TRBD1	TRBJ1-2	TRBV4-3	few
CASSAGDTGELFF	TGTGCCAGCAGCGCAGGGGACACCGGGGAGCTGTTTTTT	NA	TRBJ2-2	TRBV6-4	NA
CASSLVSGGQETQYF	TGTGCCAGCAGCTTAGTTAGCGGGGGCCAAGAGACCCAGTACTTC	TRBD2	TRBJ2-5	TRBV7-9	NA
CASSPRGGSYEQYF	TGTGCCAGCTCACCACGTGGGGGATCCTACGAGCAGTACTTC	NA	TRBJ2-7	TRBV18	NA
CASVAGGTAGLHF	TGTGCCAGCGTTGCAGGGGGAACCGCGGGACTCCACTTT	TRBD1	TRBJ1-6	TRBV28	many
CASSPLGETQYF	TGTGCCAGCAGTCCCCTGGGTGAGACCCAGTACTTC	NA	TRBJ2-5	TRBV27	NA
CASSQQRNTEAFF	TGTGCCAGCAGCCAACAACGGAACACTGAAGCTTTCTTT	NA	TRBJ1-1	TRBV3-1/TRBV3-2	NA
CASSSGTDTQYF	TGCGCCAGCAGCTCTGGTACAGATACGCAGTATTTT	NA	TRBJ2-3	TRBV5-1	once
CASSRGQGGYNEQFF	TGTGCCAGCAGCCGAGGACAGGGGGGTTACAATGAGCAGTTCTTC	TRBD1	TRBJ2-1	TRBV7-8	NA
CASSYSGGTSLNEQFF	TGTGCCAGCAGTTACTCTGGAGGGACTAGCCTCAATGAGCAGTTCTTC	TRBD2	TRBJ2-1	TRBV6-5	NA
CASSDRSYGYTF	TGTGCCAGTAGTGACAGGAGCTATGGCTACACCTTC	NA	TRBJ1-2	TRBV19	NA
CSVEGPAAEAFF	TGCAGCGTTGAGGGTCCGGCCGCTGAAGCTTTCTTT	NA	TRBJ1-1	TRBV29-1	NA
CASSPLSPGELFF	TGTGCCAGCTCACCGCTCTCCCCGGGGGAGCTGTTTTTT	NA	TRBJ2-2	TRBV18	NA
CASSQPGQRTEAFF	TGCGCCAGCAGTCAACCGGGACAGAGGACTGAAGCTTTCTTT	TRBD1	TRBJ1-1	TRBV5-1	NA
CASSPDRNYGYTF	TGTGCCAGCAGCCCGGACAGGAACTATGGCTACACCTTC	TRBD1	TRBJ1-2	TRBV7-2	NA
CASSLQRDTIYF	TGTGCCAGCAGCCTCCAGAGGGACACCATATATTTT	NA	TRBJ1-3	TRBV7-8	NA
CASSPRRIDRNTGELFF	TGTGCCAGCTCACCAAGGAGAATAGACAGAAACACCGGGGAGCTGTTTTTT	NA	TRBJ2-2	TRBV18	NA
CASSPGQQVYGYTF	TGTGCCAGCAGCCCGGGACAGCAAGTCTATGGCTACACCTTC	TRBD1	TRBJ1-2	TRBV28	NA
CASSSQGFEAFF	TGTGCCAGCAGTTCCCAGGGCTTTGAAGCTTTCTTT	NA	TRBJ1-1	TRBV6-5	NA
CASSQDSSGSYNEQFF	TGTGCCAGCAGCCAAGACTCGAGCGGGAGCTACAATGAGCAGTTCTTC	TRBD2	TRBJ2-1	TRBV4-2	once
CASSLSGAINQPQHF	TGTGCCAGCAGCTTGTCAGGGGCGATCAATCAGCCCCAGCATTTT	NA	TRBJ1-5	TRBV5-8	NA
CASSPRDPRSFPGANVLTF	TGTGCCAGCTCACCAAGGGACCCTCGCTCTTTTCCTGGGGCCAACGTCCTGACTTTC	NA	TRBJ2-6	TRBV18	NA
CASSFAGTGGREQYF	TGCGCCAGCAGCTTTGCCGGGACAGGGGGTAGGGAGCAGTACTTC	TRBD1	TRBJ2-7	TRBV5-1	NA
CASSPGLAGGVRNEQYF	TGTGCCAGCAGCCCGGGACTAGCGGGAGGGGTAAGGAACGAGCAGTACTTC	TRBD2	TRBJ2-7	TRBV5-5	NA
CATSSEGRTEAFF	TGTGCCACAAGCTCCGAGGGGCGCACTGAAGCTTTCTTT	NA	TRBJ1-1	TRBV12-3/TRBV12-4	NA